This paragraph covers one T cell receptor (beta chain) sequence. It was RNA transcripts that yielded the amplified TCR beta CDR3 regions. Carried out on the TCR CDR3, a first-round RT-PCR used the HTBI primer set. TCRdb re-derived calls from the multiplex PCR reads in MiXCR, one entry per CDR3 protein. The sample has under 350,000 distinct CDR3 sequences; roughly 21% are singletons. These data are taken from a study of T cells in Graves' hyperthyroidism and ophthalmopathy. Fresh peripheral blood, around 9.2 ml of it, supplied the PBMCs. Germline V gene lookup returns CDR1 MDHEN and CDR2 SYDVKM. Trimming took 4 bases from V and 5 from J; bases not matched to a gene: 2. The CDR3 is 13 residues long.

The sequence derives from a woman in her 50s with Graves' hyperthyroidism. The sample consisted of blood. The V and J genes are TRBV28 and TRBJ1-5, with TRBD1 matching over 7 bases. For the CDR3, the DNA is TGTGCCAGCAGTTCGACAGGGCATCAGCCCCAGCATTTT. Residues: CASSSTGHQPQHF.